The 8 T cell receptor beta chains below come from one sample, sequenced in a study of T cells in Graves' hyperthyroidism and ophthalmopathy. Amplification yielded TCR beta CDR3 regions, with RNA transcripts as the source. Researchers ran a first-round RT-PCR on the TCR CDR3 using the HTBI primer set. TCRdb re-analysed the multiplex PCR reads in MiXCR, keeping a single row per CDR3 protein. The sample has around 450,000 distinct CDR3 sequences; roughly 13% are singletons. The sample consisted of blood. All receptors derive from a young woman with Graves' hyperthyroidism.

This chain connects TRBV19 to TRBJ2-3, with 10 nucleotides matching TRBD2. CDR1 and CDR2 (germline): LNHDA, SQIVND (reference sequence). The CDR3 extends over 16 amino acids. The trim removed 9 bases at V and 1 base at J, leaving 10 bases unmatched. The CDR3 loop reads CASGDQGLAGTDTQYF. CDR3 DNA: TGTGCCAGCGGGGATCAAGGACTAGCGGGCACAGATACGCAGTATTTT.

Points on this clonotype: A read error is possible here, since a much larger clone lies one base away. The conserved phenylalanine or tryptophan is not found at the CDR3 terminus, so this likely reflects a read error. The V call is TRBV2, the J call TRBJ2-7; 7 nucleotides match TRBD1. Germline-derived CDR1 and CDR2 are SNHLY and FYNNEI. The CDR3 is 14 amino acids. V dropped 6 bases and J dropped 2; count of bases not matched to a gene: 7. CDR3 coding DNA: TGTGCCAGCAGAACCGGGACAGCGACCTACGAGCAGTACTCC. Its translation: CASRTGTATYEQYS.

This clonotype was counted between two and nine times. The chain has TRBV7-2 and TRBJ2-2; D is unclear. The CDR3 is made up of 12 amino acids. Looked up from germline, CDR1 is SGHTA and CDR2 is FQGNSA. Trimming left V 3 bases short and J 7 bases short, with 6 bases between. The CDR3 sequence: CASSFEIGELFF. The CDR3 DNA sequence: TGTGCCAGCAGCTTCGAAATCGGGGAGCTGTTTTTT.

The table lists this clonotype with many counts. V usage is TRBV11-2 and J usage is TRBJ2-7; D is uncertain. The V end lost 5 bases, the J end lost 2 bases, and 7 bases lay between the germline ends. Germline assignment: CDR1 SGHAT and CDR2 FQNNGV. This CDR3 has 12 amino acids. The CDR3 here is CASSPETYEQYF. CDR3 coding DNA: TGTGCCAGCAGCCCTGAAACCTACGAGCAGTACTTC.

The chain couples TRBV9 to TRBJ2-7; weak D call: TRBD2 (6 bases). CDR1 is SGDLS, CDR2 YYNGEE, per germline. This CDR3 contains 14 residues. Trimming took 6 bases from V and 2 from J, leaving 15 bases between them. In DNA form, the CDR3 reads TGTGCCAGCATTTCTCGGGAGCGTGCCTACGAGCAGTACTTC. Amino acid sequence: CASISRERAYEQYF.

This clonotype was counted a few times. Written as DNA, the CDR3 is TGCGCCAGCAGCTATAGCGGGAGGGTCTCCTACGAGCAGTACTTC. Translated: CASSYSGRVSYEQYF. This rearrangement joins TRBV5-1 to TRBJ2-7; TRBD2 agrees at 11 bases. J lost 0 bases, V lost 3 bases, and 2 bases had no gene match. The CDR3 runs 15 residues. From germline, CDR1 is SGHRS and CDR2 YFSETQ.

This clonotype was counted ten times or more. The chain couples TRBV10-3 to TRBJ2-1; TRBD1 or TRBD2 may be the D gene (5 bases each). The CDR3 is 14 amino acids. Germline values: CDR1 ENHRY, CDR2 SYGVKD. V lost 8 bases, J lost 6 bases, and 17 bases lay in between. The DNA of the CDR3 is TGTGCCATCGGGGACCCCGATCACGGCAATGAGCAGTTCTTC. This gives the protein CAIGDPDHGNEQFF.

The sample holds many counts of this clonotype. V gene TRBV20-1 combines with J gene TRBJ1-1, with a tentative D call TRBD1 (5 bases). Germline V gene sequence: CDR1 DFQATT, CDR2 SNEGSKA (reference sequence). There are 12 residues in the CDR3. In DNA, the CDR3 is TGCACCCCGGGACCGGGGAACACTGAAGCTTTCTTT. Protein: CTPGPGNTEAFF.